This T cell receptor (beta chain) stems from a study of blood T cell repertoires in COVID-19. Profiling relied on immunoSEQ multiplex PCR, and the TCRdb table lists in-frame clones only, not all of them. The sample has around 67,000 clones; roughly 89% are singletons. Trimming removed 8 bases at V and 0 bases at J, with 7 bases between. The CDR3 loop spans 12 amino acids. Germline loops: CDR1 SGHAT, CDR2 FQNNGV. This receptor was taken from a woman over 75 with acute or convalescent COVID-19. The rearrangement links TRBV11-2 to TRBJ1-1; D uncertain. Sample: peripheral blood. The CDR3 DNA reads TGTGCCAGCCTACAGTTGAACACTGAAGCTTTCTTT. It is translated as CASLQLNTEAFF.